These T cell receptor beta chains were read from a single sample in a study of T cell responses to AZD1222 COVID-19 vaccine. Profiling relied on immunoSEQ multiplex PCR, and the TCRdb table lists in-frame clones only, not all of them. The sample lists 170,000 or so clones, over 75% seen once, with over 1.2% in the top ten. The sequenced sample was peripheral blood, obtained on day 0 of AZD1222 vaccination. The receptor source for this set is an adult in good health. CDR3s include the opening cysteine and the closing phenylalanine or tryptophan. Each record gives: D gene, J gene, V gene, clone size, CDR3 protein, CDR3 DNA. The D gene is left open where the match is weak. Clone size is stated in some rows and not others, as once, few, many or a class when expanded.

>.|TRBJ2-7|TRBV20-1|once
CSATILYEQYF
TGCAGTGCTACGATCCTCTACGAGCAGTACTTC
>.|TRBJ1-1|TRBV18|.
CASSHRKLNTEAFF
TGTGCCAGCTCTCACAGGAAATTGAACACTGAAGCTTTCTTT
>.|TRBJ2-5|TRBV6-2/TRBV6-3|.
CASSRDSRQETQYF
TGTGCCAGCAGTCGGGACTCTAGACAAGAGACCCAGTACTTC
>.|TRBJ1-4|TRBV6-5|.
CASSYLRGAGEKLFF
TGTGCCAGCAGTTACCTTCGTGGGGCAGGGGAAAAACTGTTTTTT
>.|TRBJ1-5|TRBV10-2|.
CASSNLGNQPQHF
TGCGCCAGCAGCAATTTAGGCAATCAGCCCCAGCATTTT
>TRBD1|TRBJ1-4|TRBV19|.
CASSIGQGVEKLFF
TGTGCCAGTAGTATCGGACAGGGGGTAGAAAAACTGTTTTTT
>.|TRBJ1-1|TRBV21-1|.
CASSKDTQGNTEAFF
TGTGCCAGCAGCAAAGACACACAGGGGAACACTGAAGCTTTCTTT
>TRBD2|TRBJ2-1|TRBV30|.
CAWSVGGGGYNEQFF
TGTGCCTGGAGTGTGGGTGGCGGGGGGTACAATGAGCAGTTCTTC
>TRBD1|TRBJ1-6|TRBV28|.
CASSLGTGVNSPLHF
TGTGCCAGCAGTTTGGGGACAGGGGTGAATTCACCCCTCCACTTT
>TRBD1|TRBJ1-4|TRBV5-5|.
CASSLQGFRDEKLFF
TGTGCCAGCAGCTTACAGGGGTTTCGGGATGAAAAACTGTTTTTT
>.|TRBJ2-3|TRBV3-1/TRBV3-2|.
CASSQDFGDTQYF
TGTGCCAGCAGCCAAGATTTCGGGGATACGCAGTATTTT
>.|TRBJ1-6|TRBV6-1|.
CASSEGFTPLHF
TGTGCCAGCAGTGAAGGGTTTACGCCCCTCCACTTT
>.|TRBJ2-7|TRBV5-6|.
CASSLGSRTTVEQYF
TGTGCCAGCAGCTTGGGTTCTAGGACGACCGTCGAGCAGTACTTC
>.|TRBJ2-5|TRBV2|.
CASSDTSPFNQYF
TGTGCCAGCAGTGACACTAGCCCCTTCAACCAGTACTTC
>.|TRBJ2-7|TRBV7-9|.
CASSPRTAGYEQYF
TGTGCCAGCAGCCCCCGGACAGCCGGCTACGAGCAGTACTTC
>.|TRBJ1-5|TRBV19|.
CASSIVGNSNQPQHF
TGTGCCAGTAGTATAGTTGGGAATAGCAATCAGCCCCAGCATTTT
>.|TRBJ1-2|TRBV28|.
CASSSSFRDGYTF
TGTGCCAGCAGCTCGTCTTTCAGGGATGGCTACACCTTC
>TRBD2|TRBJ2-1|TRBV6-2/TRBV6-3|once
CASSYPAGGRYEQFF
TGTGCCAGCAGTTATCCAGCGGGGGGGCGGTATGAGCAGTTCTTC
>.|TRBJ1-2|TRBV6-5|.
CASSYAGAPNYGYTF
TGTGCCAGCAGTTACGCGGGGGCACCGAACTATGGCTACACCTTC
>TRBD2|TRBJ2-1|TRBV18|.
CASSPPGTSGYNEQFF
TGTGCCAGCTCACCTCCCGGGACTAGCGGCTACAATGAGCAGTTCTTC
>.|TRBJ1-2|TRBV7-2|once
CASSFGSGELGGYTF
TGTGCCAGCAGCTTTGGTTCGGGGGAGCTAGGCGGCTACACCTTC
>TRBD1|TRBJ1-2|TRBV6-5|.
CASSRDRGNYGYTF
TGTGCCAGCAGTCGGGACAGGGGAAACTATGGCTACACCTTC
>.|TRBJ2-2|TRBV7-7|.
CASSQDLNTGELFF
TGTGCTAGCAGCCAGGACCTGAACACCGGGGAGCTGTTTTTT
>.|TRBJ1-3|TRBV12-3/TRBV12-4|.
CASSKSGTNTIYF
TGTGCCAGCAGCAAGAGCGGTACCAACACCATATATTTT
>.|TRBJ1-2|TRBV3-1/TRBV3-2|.
CASSQEGPRGKGYTF
TGTGCCAGCAGCCAAGAAGGGCCCCGGGGGAAGGGCTACACCTTC
>.|TRBJ1-1|TRBV7-9|.
CASSPRPGRGSNTEAFF
TGTGCCAGCAGCCCCCGCCCCGGCAGGGGCTCAAACACTGAAGCTTTCTTT
>.|TRBJ1-6|TRBV11-2|.
CASSLGDGRWPSSPLHF
TGTGCCAGCAGCTTAGGGGACGGGCGGTGGCCGAGTTCACCCCTCCACTTT
>.|TRBJ1-2|TRBV19|.
CASSIVGYGYTF
TGTGCCAGTAGTATTGTTGGCTATGGCTACACCTTC
>TRBD2|TRBJ2-3|TRBV3-1/TRBV3-2|.
CASNLAGLSTDTQYF
TGTGCCAGCAACCTAGCGGGGCTAAGCACAGATACGCAGTATTTT
>TRBD1|TRBJ1-1|TRBV6-5|.
CASKRKDREAFF
TGTGCCAGCAAAAGAAAGGACAGGGAAGCTTTCTTT
>.|TRBJ1-2|TRBV19|.
CASRDSYGYTF
TGTGCCAGTAGGGACAGTTATGGCTACACCTTC
>.|TRBJ1-2|TRBV11-3|.
CASSFRDGSNYGYTF
TGTGCCAGCAGCTTCCGGGACGGATCTAACTATGGCTACACCTTC
>TRBD1|TRBJ2-2|TRBV19|.
CASRMDRGLFGTGELFF
TGTGCCAGCCGTATGGACAGGGGGCTATTTGGGACCGGGGAGCTGTTTTTT
>TRBD1|TRBJ1-2|TRBV6-5|.
CAVQDSYRGGGYTF
TGTGCCGTCCAGGATTCATACAGGGGAGGCGGCTACACCTTC
>.|TRBJ1-1|TRBV28|.
CASIQHGEAFF
TGTGCCAGCATTCAGCATGGTGAAGCTTTCTTT
>TRBD2|TRBJ2-5|TRBV6-5|few
CASSSRTSGLQETQYF
TGTGCCAGCAGTTCCCGGACTAGCGGATTGCAAGAGACCCAGTACTTC
>.|TRBJ2-7|TRBV28|.
CASSDGMAIHEQYF
TGTGCCAGCTCCGACGGGATGGCCATCCACGAGCAGTACTTC
>.|TRBJ1-1|TRBV30|.
CAWSVVPNTEAFF
TGTGCCTGGAGTGTCGTTCCGAACACTGAAGCTTTCTTT
>.|TRBJ1-1|TRBV19|.
CASSFTGITEAFF
TGTGCCAGTAGTTTTACAGGGATTACTGAAGCTTTCTTT
>.|TRBJ1-2|TRBV19|.
CASKDPQNYGYTF
TGTGCCAGCAAAGACCCCCAGAACTATGGCTACACCTTC
>TRBD1|TRBJ1-2|TRBV19|.
CASRGQGADLGGYTF
TGTGCCAGTAGGGGACAGGGGGCGGATCTGGGCGGCTACACCTTC
>.|TRBJ1-3|TRBV6-1|.
CASGAQAGAISGNTIYF
TGTGCCAGCGGTGCCCAGGCAGGGGCCATCTCTGGAAACACCATATATTTT
>TRBD1|TRBJ2-2|TRBV27|.
CASSSGQGNTGELFF
TGTGCCAGCAGTTCGGGACAGGGGAACACCGGGGAGCTGTTTTTT
>TRBD2|TRBJ2-5|TRBV6-5|.
CASSSPQRGQETQYF
TGTGCCAGCAGTTCCCCCCAGCGGGGGCAAGAGACCCAGTACTTC
>TRBD2|TRBJ2-5|TRBV5-1|.
CASSSTSGVYQETQYF
TGCGCCAGCAGCTCGACTAGCGGGGTGTACCAAGAGACCCAGTACTTC
>.|TRBJ1-5|TRBV19|once
CASSIEEGLRQPQHF
TGTGCCAGTAGTATAGAAGAGGGGCTAAGACAGCCCCAGCATTTT
>TRBD1|TRBJ2-6|TRBV11-3|few
CASSSRQGASGANVLTF
TGTGCCAGCAGCTCTCGGCAGGGGGCCTCTGGGGCCAACGTCCTGACTTTC
>TRBD2|TRBJ2-7|TRBV5-8|.
CASSPSGLAGYEQYF
TGTGCCAGCAGCCCCTCTGGACTAGCGGGGTACGAGCAGTACTTC
>.|TRBJ1-5|TRBV18|.
CASSPTQGSGNQPQHF
TGTGCCAGCTCACCAACTCAGGGATCGGGCAATCAGCCCCAGCATTTT
>.|TRBJ1-5|TRBV4-1|.
CASSQDSAPQHF
TGCGCCAGCAGCCAAGATAGCGCCCCCCAGCATTTT